This T cell receptor (beta chain) came from a study of naive and memory T cell subsets. Study outcomes and limitations: Over 85% of naive TCR sequences appeared only once after error correction, unlike memory subsets.

Germline V gene sequence: CDR1 SGHKS, CDR2 YYEKEE (reference sequence). CDR3 length: 18 residues. Trimming left V 2 bases short and J 0 bases short, with 18 bases between. Note on this clonotype: No antigen is known for it.

From the second PCR step, alpha and beta chains were amplified apart. The beta constant-region primer was an equimolar mix of two oligonucleotides covering TRBC1 and TRBC2. A single record per CDR3 protein comes from TCRdb applying MiXCR to the UMI-ligation and nested PCR reads. The table includes about 150,000 distinct CDR3 sequences, about a sixth detected once. Sequencing was carried out using naive CD4+ T cells from blood. This sequence joins TRBV5-5 and TRBJ2-1, with D perhaps TRBD2 (6 bases). This sequence was found in a human donor in good health. The CDR3 sequence is CASSFFLRRGSSYNEQFF. The CDR3 DNA reads TGTGCCAGCAGCTTCTTTTTAAGGAGGGGAAGCTCCTACAATGAGCAGTTCTTC. The full variable domain, in which reference TRBV5-5 and TRBJ2-1 provide the parts outside the CDR3, is DAGVTQSPTHLIKTRGQQVTLRCSPISGHKSVSWYQQVLGQGPQFIFQYYEKEERGRGNFPDRFSARQFPNYSSELNVNALLLGDSALYLCASSFFLRRGSSYNEQFFGPGTRLTVL.